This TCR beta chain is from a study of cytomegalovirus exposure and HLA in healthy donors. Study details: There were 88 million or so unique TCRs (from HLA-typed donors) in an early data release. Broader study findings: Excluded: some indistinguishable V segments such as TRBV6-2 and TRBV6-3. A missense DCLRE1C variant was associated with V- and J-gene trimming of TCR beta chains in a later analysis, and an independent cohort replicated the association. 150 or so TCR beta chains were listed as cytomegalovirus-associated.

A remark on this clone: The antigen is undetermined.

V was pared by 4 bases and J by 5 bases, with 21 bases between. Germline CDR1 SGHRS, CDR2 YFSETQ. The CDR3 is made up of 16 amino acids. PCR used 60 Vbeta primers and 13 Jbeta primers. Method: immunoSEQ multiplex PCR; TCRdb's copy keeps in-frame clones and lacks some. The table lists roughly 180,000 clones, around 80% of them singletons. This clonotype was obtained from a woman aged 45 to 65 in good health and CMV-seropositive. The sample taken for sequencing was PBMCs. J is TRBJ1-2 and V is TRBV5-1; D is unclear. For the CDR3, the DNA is TGCGCCAGCAGCATGGGGTGGGTTATTGGAGGTTATGGCTACACCTTC. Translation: CASSMGWVIGGYGYTF.